This T cell receptor beta chain is from a study of blood T cell repertoires in COVID-19. The CDR3 extends over 16 amino acids. V shed 5 bases and J shed 0 bases, with 13 bases lying between them. Germline assignment: CDR1 LNHDA and CDR2 SQIVND (reference sequence). Only in-frame clones appear in the TCRdb table, and some are missing; sequencing was by immunoSEQ multiplex PCR. Of about 180,000 clones in the sample, around 82% were seen once. Sequencing used PBMCs or T cells enriched from blood (not recorded which). The rearrangement uses TRBV19 and TRBJ1-4; D uncertain. This receptor was identified in a man in his 60s who had recovered from COVID-19. This chain's CDR3 is CASSVTAAPTNEKLFF. DNA for the CDR3: TGTGCCAGTAGTGTTACCGCAGCGCCAACTAATGAAAAACTGTTTTTT.